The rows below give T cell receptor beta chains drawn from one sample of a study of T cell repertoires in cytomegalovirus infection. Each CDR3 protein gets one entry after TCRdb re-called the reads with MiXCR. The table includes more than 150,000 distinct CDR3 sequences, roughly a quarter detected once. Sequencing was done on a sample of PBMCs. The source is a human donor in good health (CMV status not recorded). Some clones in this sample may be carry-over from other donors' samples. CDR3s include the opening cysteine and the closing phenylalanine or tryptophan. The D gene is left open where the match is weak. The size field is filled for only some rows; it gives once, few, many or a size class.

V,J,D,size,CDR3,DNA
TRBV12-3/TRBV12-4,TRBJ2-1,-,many,CASSRAWQGDRSGHNEQFF,TGTGCCAGCAGTAGGGCGTGGCAGGGAGATCGGTCGGGGCACAATGAGCAGTTCTTC
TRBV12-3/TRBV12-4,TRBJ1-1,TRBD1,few,CASRLSQGTEAFF,TGTGCCAGCCGTTTGTCACAGGGGACTGAAGCTTTCTTT
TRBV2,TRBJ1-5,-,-,CASSDRDHNQPQHF,TGTGCCAGCAGTGACAGGGATCACAATCAGCCCCAGCATTTT
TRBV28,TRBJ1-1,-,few,CASNRASLVAEAFF,TGTGCCAGCAACCGGGCCTCTCTCGTAGCTGAAGCTTTCTTT
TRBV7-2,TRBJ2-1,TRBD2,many,CASSLVSGADNEQFF,TGTGCCAGCAGCTTAGTTAGCGGGGCGGACAATGAGCAGTTCTTC
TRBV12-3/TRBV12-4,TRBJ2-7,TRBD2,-,CASRPGTSSSEQYF,TGTGCCAGCAGACCCGGGACTAGCTCGAGCGAGCAGTACTTC
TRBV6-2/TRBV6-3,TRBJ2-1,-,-,CASSYSNRANEQFF,TGTGCCAGCAGTTACTCGAATAGGGCCAATGAGCAGTTCTTC
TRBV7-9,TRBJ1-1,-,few,CASSLASYEAFF,TGTGCCAGCAGCTTAGCTAGTTATGAAGCTTTCTTT
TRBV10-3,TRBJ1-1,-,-,CAISESSDEAFF,TGTGCCATCAGTGAGTCGAGTGACGAAGCTTTCTTT
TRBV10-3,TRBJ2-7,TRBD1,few,CAISSPGQGFREQYF,TGTGCCATCAGTTCCCCGGGACAGGGGTTTCGCGAGCAGTACTTC
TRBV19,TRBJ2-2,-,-,CASSTGTLPATGELFF,TGTGCCAGTAGTACAGGGACCTTGCCCGCCACCGGGGAGCTGTTTTTT
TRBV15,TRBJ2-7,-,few,CATSGTEYEQYF,TGTGCCACCTCAGGGACTGAGTACGAGCAGTACTTC
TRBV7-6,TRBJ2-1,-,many,CASSLAPETHDNEQFF,TGTGCCAGCAGCTTAGCGCCTGAGACTCACGACAATGAGCAGTTCTTC
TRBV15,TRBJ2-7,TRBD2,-,CATSRGRTSDYYEQYF,TGTGCCACCAGCAGAGGAAGAACTAGCGATTACTACGAGCAGTACTTC
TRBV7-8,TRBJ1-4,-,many,CASSLIVRQAPEKLFF,TGTGCCAGCAGCTTAATTGTCCGACAGGCCCCCGAAAAACTGTTTTTT
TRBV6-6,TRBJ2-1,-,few,CASRDFGGNNEQFF,TGTGCCAGCAGAGACTTTGGGGGGAACAATGAGCAGTTCTTC
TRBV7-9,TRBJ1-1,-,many,CASRLDDSNTEAFF,TGTGCCAGCAGATTGGACGACAGCAACACTGAAGCTTTCTTT